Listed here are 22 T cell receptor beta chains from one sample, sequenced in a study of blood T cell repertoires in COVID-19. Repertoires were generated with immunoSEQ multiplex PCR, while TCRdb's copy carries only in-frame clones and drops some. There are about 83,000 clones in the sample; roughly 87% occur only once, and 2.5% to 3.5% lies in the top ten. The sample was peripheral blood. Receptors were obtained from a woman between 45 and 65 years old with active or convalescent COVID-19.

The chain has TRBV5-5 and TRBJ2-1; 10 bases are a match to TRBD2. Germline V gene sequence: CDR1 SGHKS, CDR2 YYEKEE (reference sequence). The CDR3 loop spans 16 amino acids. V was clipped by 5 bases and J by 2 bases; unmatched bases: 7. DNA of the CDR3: TGTGCCAGCAGTTCGGGACTAGCGACCGCCTACAATGAGCAGTTCTTC. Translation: CASSSGLATAYNEQFF. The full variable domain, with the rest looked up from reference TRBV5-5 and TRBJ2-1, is DAGVTQSPTHLIKTRGQQVTLRCSPISGHKSVSWYQQVLGQGPQFIFQYYEKEERGRGNFPDRFSARQFPNYSSELNVNALLLGDSALYLCASSSGLATAYNEQFFGPGTRLTVL.

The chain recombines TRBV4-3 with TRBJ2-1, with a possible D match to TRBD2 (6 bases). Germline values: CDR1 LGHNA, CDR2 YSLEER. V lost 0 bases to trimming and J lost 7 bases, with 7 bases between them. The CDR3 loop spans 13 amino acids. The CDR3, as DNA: TGCGCCAGCAGCCAAGACGGGGGAAATGAGCAGTTCTTC. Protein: CASSQDGGNEQFF.

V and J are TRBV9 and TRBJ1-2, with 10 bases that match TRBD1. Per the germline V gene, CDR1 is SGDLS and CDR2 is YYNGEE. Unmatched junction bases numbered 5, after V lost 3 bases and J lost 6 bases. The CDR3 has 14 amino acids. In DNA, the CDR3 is TGTGCCAGCAGCGCCGGACAGGGGGGAGATGGCTACACCTTC. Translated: CASSAGQGGDGYTF. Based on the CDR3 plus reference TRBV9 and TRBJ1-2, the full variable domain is DSGVTQTPKHLITATGQRVTLRCSPRSGDLSVYWYQQSLDQGLQFLIQYYNGEERAKGNILERFSAQQFPDLHSELNLSSLELGDSALYFCASSAGQGGDGYTFGSGTRLTVV.

CDR3 protein: CASSPGGRDYGYTF. In DNA, the CDR3 is TGTGCCAGCAGCCCGGGGGGCAGGGACTATGGCTACACCTTC. The chain is built from TRBV7-3 and TRBJ1-2; TRBD1 is a possible D gene (6 bases). Germline CDR1 SGHTA, CDR2 FQGTGA. The CDR3 contains 14 residues. The ends were cut back, 5 bases at V and 3 bases at J, with 13 bases in the middle.

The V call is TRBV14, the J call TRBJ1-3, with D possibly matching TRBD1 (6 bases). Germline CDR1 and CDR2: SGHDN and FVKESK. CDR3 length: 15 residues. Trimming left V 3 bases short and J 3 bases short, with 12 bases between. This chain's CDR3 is CASSQNTGIGNTIYF. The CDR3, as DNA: TGTGCCAGCAGCCAGAATACAGGGATTGGAAACACCATATATTTT.

The CDR3 DNA reads TGTGCCATCAGTGAGTCGACGGCGGCCAGCTCTGGAAACACCATATATTTT. Amino acids: CAISESTAASSGNTIYF. V gene TRBV10-3 combines with J gene TRBJ1-3; D gene uncertain. The CDR3 is 17 amino acids. CDR1 and CDR2 from the germline V gene are ENHRY and SYGVKD. The ends were cut back, 0 bases at V and 0 bases at J, with 12 bases in the middle.

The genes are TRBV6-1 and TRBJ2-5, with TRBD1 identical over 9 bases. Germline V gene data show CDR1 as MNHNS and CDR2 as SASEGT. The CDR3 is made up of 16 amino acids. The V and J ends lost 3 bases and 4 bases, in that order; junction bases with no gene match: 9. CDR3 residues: CASSDWGQGLGETQYF. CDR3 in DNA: TGTGCCAGCAGTGATTGGGGACAGGGATTAGGAGAGACCCAGTACTTC.

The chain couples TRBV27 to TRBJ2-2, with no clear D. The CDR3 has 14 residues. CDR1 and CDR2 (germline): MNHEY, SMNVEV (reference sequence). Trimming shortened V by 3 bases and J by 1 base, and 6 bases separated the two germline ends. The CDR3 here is CASSLIGNTGELFF. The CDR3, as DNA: TGTGCCAGCAGTTTGATCGGGAACACCGGGGAGCTGTTTTTT.

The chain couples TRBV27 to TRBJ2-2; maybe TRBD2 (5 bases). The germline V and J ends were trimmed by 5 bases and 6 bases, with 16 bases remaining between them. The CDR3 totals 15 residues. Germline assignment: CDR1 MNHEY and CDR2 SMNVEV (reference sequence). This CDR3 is CASSLWESNAGELFF. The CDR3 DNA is TGTGCCAGCAGTCTATGGGAGTCTAATGCCGGGGAGCTGTTTTTT.

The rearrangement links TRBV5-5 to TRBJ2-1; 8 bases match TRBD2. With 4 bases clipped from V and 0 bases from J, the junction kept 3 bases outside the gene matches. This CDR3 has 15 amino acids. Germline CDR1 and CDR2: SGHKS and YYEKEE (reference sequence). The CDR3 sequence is CASSKTSDSYNEQFF. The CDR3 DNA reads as TGTGCCAGCAGCAAGACTAGCGACTCCTACAATGAGCAGTTCTTC.

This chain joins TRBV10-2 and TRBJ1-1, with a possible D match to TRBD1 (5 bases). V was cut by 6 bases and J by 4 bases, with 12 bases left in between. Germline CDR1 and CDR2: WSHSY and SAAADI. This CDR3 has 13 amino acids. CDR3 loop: CASSGGTGTEAFF. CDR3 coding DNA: TGCGCCAGCAGCGGGGGTACGGGCACTGAAGCTTTCTTT.

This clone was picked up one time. The CDR3 loop reads CASSLRDSYEQYF. As DNA, the CDR3 is TGTGCCAGCAGCCTACGGGACAGCTACGAGCAGTACTTC. The V gene is TRBV27, the J gene TRBJ2-7; 7 nucleotides align to TRBD1. Germline values: CDR1 MNHEY, CDR2 SMNVEV (reference sequence). The CDR3 sequence is 13 residues long. V lost 6 bases, J lost 3 bases, and 5 bases stayed unmatched.

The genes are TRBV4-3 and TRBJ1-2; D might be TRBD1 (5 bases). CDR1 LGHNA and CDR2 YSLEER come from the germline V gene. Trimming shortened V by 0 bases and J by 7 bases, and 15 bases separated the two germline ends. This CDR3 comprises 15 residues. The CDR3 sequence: CASSQDIAGSVGYTF. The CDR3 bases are TGCGCCAGCAGCCAAGATATCGCAGGGTCAGTTGGCTACACCTTC.

The CDR3 region has the DNA TGTGCCAGTAGTCCCGACTTGGGGAACACTGAAGCTTTCTTT. Protein: CASSPDLGNTEAFF. The chain employs TRBV19 and TRBJ1-1; no reliable D call. CDR1 and CDR2 (germline): LNHDA, SQIVND (reference sequence). This CDR3 contains 14 residues. The V end lost 5 bases, the J end lost 1 base, and 11 bases lay between the germline ends.

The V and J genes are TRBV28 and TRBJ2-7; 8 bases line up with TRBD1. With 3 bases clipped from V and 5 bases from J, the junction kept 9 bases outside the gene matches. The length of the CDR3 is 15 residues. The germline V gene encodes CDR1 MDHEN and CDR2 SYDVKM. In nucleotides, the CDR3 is TGTGCCAGCAGTTTTCGGGACAGGTTTTCCCACGAGCAGTACTTC. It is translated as CASSFRDRFSHEQYF.

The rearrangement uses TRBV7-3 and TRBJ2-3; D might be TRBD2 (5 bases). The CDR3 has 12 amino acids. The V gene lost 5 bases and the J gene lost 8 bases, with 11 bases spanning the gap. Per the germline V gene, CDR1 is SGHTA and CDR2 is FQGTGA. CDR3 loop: CASSHYEGTQYF. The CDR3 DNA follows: TGTGCCAGCAGCCACTATGAGGGTACGCAGTATTTT.

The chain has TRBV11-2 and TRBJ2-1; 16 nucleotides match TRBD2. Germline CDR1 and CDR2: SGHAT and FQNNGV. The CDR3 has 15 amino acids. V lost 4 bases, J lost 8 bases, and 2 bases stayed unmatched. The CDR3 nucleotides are TGTGCCAGCAGCTCGGGACTAGCGGGGGGGCATGAGCAGTTCTTC. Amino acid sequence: CASSSGLAGGHEQFF.

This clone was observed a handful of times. CDR3 nucleotide sequence: TGCAGCGGCGGGGACCCTGGGGCCAACGTCCTGACTTTC. Translation: CSGGDPGANVLTF. The V call is TRBV29-1, the J call TRBJ2-6, with D possibly matching TRBD2 (6 bases). CDR1 SQVTM and CDR2 ANQGSEA come from the germline V gene. CDR3 length: 13 residues. V was clipped by 7 bases and J by 2 bases, with 9 bases between them.

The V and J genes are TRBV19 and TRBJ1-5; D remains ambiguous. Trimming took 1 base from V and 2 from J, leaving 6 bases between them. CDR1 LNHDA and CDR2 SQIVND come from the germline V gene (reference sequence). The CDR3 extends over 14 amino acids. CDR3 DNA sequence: TGTGCCAGTAGTATAGTTGCAGGCAATCAGCCCCAGCATTTT. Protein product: CASSIVAGNQPQHF.

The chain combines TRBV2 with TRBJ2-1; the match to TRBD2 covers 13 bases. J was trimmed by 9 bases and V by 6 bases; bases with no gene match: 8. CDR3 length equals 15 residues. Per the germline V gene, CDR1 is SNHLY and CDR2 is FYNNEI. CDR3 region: CASRELAGGLGEQFF. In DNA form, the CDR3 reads TGTGCCAGCAGAGAACTAGCGGGGGGGCTCGGTGAGCAGTTCTTC.

CDR3: CASSLTGQNSPLHF. The CDR3 coding sequence is TGTGCCAGCAGCTTAACAGGGCAAAATTCACCCCTCCACTTT. This chain links TRBV7-9 with TRBJ1-6; D possibly corresponds to TRBD1 (6 bases). Germline assignment: CDR1 SEHNR and CDR2 FQNEAQ (reference sequence). CDR3 length: 14 amino acids. V was pared by 2 bases and J by 7 bases, with 9 bases between.

The CDR3 nucleotides are TGTGCCAGCAGCCCCGGACAGGCGAACACTGAAGCTTTCTTT. Translation: CASSPGQANTEAFF. The rearrangement joins TRBV7-3 to TRBJ1-1; 7 positions agree with TRBD1. V dropped 5 bases and J dropped 1; count of bases not matched to a gene: 4. CDR3 length equals 14 residues. Germline assignment: CDR1 SGHTA and CDR2 FQGTGA.